A single sample gave rise to the 20 T cell receptor beta chains below, sequenced in a study of neoadjuvant anti-PD-1 for oral cavity cancer. The assay was immunoSEQ multiplex PCR, and TCRdb's table has in-frame clones only and misses some. This sample has approximately 17,000 clones; around two thirds occur once, and the top ten carry about 2.6%. The sequences come from PBMCs, collected before nivolumab (anti-PD-1) treatment. Source of these receptors: a person between 40 and 85 years old with oral cavity squamous cell carcinoma.

This clone was counted only a few times. The chain carries TRBV6-1 and TRBJ1-1, with a weak D call TRBD1 (5 bases). Trimming shortened V by 6 bases and J by 6 bases, and 17 bases separated the two germline ends. The length of the CDR3 is 14 residues. Per germline, CDR1 MNHNS and CDR2 SASEGT. The CDR3 nucleotides are TGTGCCAGCAGGGTACAGGTTTCGGGACCTGAAGCTTTCTTT. It yields the protein CASRVQVSGPEAFF.

The rearrangement uses TRBV5-4 and TRBJ2-7; a possible D gene is TRBD2 (5 bases). Between the trimmed V and J ends, which lost 0 bases and 5 bases, there was a span of 18 bases. The CDR3 spans 16 residues. CDR1 and CDR2 from the germline V gene are SGHNT and YYREEE (reference sequence). The CDR3 DNA reads as TGTGCCAGCAGCTTGGTTGGAGGAATGGGAAAAAACGAGCAGTACTTC. Encoded protein: CASSLVGGMGKNEQYF.

The V call is TRBV30, the J call TRBJ2-2; TRBD1 might be the D (5 bases). The ends were cut back, 0 bases at V and 4 bases at J, with 12 bases in the middle. CDR1 and CDR2 (germline): GTSNPN, SVGIG (reference sequence). This CDR3 is built from 15 residues. DNA for the CDR3: TGTGCCTGGAGTGTACAACAGGTCAGCACCGGGGAGCTGTTTTTT. This codes for CAWSVQQVSTGELFF.

The rearrangement joins TRBV2 to TRBJ2-1; 7 bases match TRBD2. The CDR3 totals 17 residues. From germline, CDR1 is SNHLY and CDR2 FYNNEI. With V trimmed by 2 bases and J by 4 bases, 11 bases remained unmatched. CDR3 protein: CASSEFRGSEWYNEQFF. The CDR3 nucleotides read TGTGCCAGCAGTGAATTTCGCGGGAGCGAGTGGTACAATGAGCAGTTCTTC.

This chain joins TRBV4-1 and TRBJ1-5; TRBD1 matches at 9 bases. Germline assignment: CDR1 MGHRA and CDR2 YSYEKL. With 3 bases clipped from V and 7 bases from J, the junction kept 4 bases outside the gene matches. This CDR3 is built from 14 residues. CDR3 loop: CASSQWDREQPQHF. CDR3 nucleotide sequence: TGCGCCAGCAGCCAGTGGGACAGGGAACAGCCCCAGCATTTT.

The chain is built from TRBV13 and TRBJ2-2; D possibly corresponds to TRBD1 (5 bases). This CDR3 is built from 13 residues. Trimming stripped 4 bases from V and 7 bases from J, with 10 bases between. Germline assignment: CDR1 PRHDT and CDR2 FYEKMQ (reference sequence). The chain's CDR3 is CASSSRVVGELFF. The DNA for the CDR3 is TGTGCCAGCAGCTCCAGGGTTGTCGGGGAGCTGTTTTTT.

The genes are TRBV5-4 and TRBJ2-5; 8 bases are shared with TRBD1. The CDR3 contains 15 residues. The V gene's germline CDR1 is SGHNT and CDR2 YYREEE (reference sequence). V trimming: 3 bases; J trimming: 5 bases; junction bases outside the gene matches: 9. The CDR3 region has the DNA TGTGCCAGCAGCTCGCAGGGGGCAGGAGGGGAGACCCAGTACTTC. Translated, it gives CASSSQGAGGETQYF.

This clone was detected only a few times. The chain recombines TRBV2 with TRBJ2-7; 13 bases are shared with TRBD2. The germline V gene encodes CDR1 SNHLY and CDR2 FYNNEI. The V segment lost 6 bases and the J segment 5 bases; nucleotides outside the gene matches: 10. The CDR3 extends over 16 amino acids. The CDR3 DNA is TGTGCCAGCAGGACCGGGACTAGCGGGATGAGGAACGAGCAGTACTTC. This translates into CASRTGTSGMRNEQYF. Full variable domain (missing parts from reference TRBV2 and TRBJ2-7): EPEVTQTPSHQVTQMGQEVILRCVPISNHLYFYWYRQILGQKVEFLVSFYNNEISEKSEIFDDQFSVERPDGSNFTLKIRSTKLEDSAMYFCASRTGTSGMRNEQYFGPGTRLTVT.

Here the CDR3 DNA reads TGTGCCACCAGCAGAGGACAGGGAATCTTGAACACTGAAGCTTTCTTT. Residues: CATSRGQGILNTEAFF. V gene TRBV15 combines with J gene TRBJ1-1, with 7 bases that match TRBD1. CDR1 is LNHNV and CDR2 is YYDKDF in the germline V gene (reference sequence). The ends lost 1 base at V and 0 bases at J; junction bases unmatched: 5. This CDR3 comprises 16 residues. The full variable domain, its missing parts supplied by reference TRBV15 and TRBJ1-1, is DAMVIQNPRYQVTQFGKPVTLSCSQTLNHNVMYWYQQKSSQAPKLLFHYYDKDFNNEADTPDNFQSRRPNTSFCFLDIRSPGLGDTAMYLCATSRGQGILNTEAFFGQGTRLTVV.

V and J are TRBV6-5 and TRBJ1-1; 7 positions agree with TRBD1. The trim removed 2 bases at V and 4 bases at J, leaving 4 bases unmatched. CDR1 MNHEY and CDR2 SVGAGI come from the germline V gene. CDR3 size: 14 residues. The CDR3 here is CASSYGAGGTEAFF. The CDR3 DNA is TGTGCCAGCAGTTACGGCGCAGGGGGCACTGAAGCTTTCTTT.

The gene calls are TRBV6-5 and TRBJ2-5, with 9 bases fitting TRBD1. Trimming took 6 bases from V and 4 from J; bases not matched to a gene: 6. The CDR3 is 14 residues long. CDR1 is MNHEY, CDR2 SVGAGI, per germline. The CDR3 is CASRRGQGGETQYF. In DNA, the CDR3 is TGTGCCAGCAGGAGGGGACAGGGAGGAGAGACCCAGTACTTC.

The rearrangement links TRBV29-1 to TRBJ1-2; 12 nucleotides match TRBD1. Looked up from germline, CDR1 is SQVTM and CDR2 is ANQGSEA. The CDR3 has 14 amino acids. J gave up 6 bases and V 1 base, and 3 bases lay outside the gene matches. CDR3 sequence: CSVEGGQGANGYTF. CDR3 nucleotides: TGCAGCGTTGAAGGGGGACAGGGGGCGAATGGCTACACCTTC.

The chain joins TRBV9 to TRBJ2-7; a weak D match, TRBD1 (5 bases). This CDR3 spans 15 amino acids. Germline-derived CDR1 and CDR2 are SGDLS and YYNGEE. Trimming removed 2 bases at V and 2 bases at J, with 14 bases between. The CDR3 is CASSVTGTPTYEQYF. The CDR3 DNA sequence: TGTGCCAGCAGCGTCACAGGAACGCCGACCTACGAGCAGTACTTC.

DNA of the CDR3: TGTGCCAGCAGTTTCCACCCGGGACAGGGGAGCTATGGCTACACCTTC. This translates into CASSFHPGQGSYGYTF. This sequence joins TRBV6-6 and TRBJ1-2; 10 bases agree with TRBD1. Germline CDR1 reads MNHNY; CDR2 reads SVGAGI (reference sequence). CDR3 size: 16 residues. After removal of 4 bases from V and 4 bases from J, the junction contained 9 bases not matched to a gene.

The J gene is TRBJ2-3, the V gene TRBV5-1; D tentatively reads TRBD1 or TRBD2 (5 bases each). CDR1 and CDR2 from the germline V gene are SGHRS and YFSETQ. Trimming removed 3 bases from V and 3 bases from J, with 11 bases in between. The CDR3 has 14 residues. CDR3 sequence reads: CASSSGPLTDTQYF. The CDR3 DNA follows: TGCGCCAGCAGCTCGGGACCGCTTACAGATACGCAGTATTTT.

The rearrangement joins TRBV5-1 to TRBJ1-1; no reliable D call. The V gene lost 0 bases and the J gene lost 11 bases, with 14 bases spanning the gap. Germline V gene lookup returns CDR1 SGHRS and CDR2 YFSETQ. This CDR3 comprises 13 residues. CDR3 protein: CASSLGPPMAAFF. CDR3 bases: TGCGCCAGCAGCTTGGGACCTCCGATGGCGGCTTTCTTT.

The rearrangement uses TRBV6-5 and TRBJ1-2, with no clear D. Germline CDR1 is MNHEY and CDR2 is SVGAGI. V was shortened by 2 bases and J by 7 bases, with 14 bases between the two germline ends. The CDR3 length is 14 residues. Here the CDR3 reads CASSYEPPRSGYTF. CDR3 nucleotides: TGTGCCAGCAGTTACGAACCGCCGAGGAGTGGCTACACCTTC.

V usage is TRBV6-1 and J usage is TRBJ2-3; either TRBD1 or TRBD2 may supply D (6 bases each). This CDR3 spans 13 amino acids. Germline CDR1 MNHNS, CDR2 SASEGT. V was trimmed by 0 bases and J by 13 bases, leaving 14 bases between them. This CDR3 reads CASSEAPGGTEYF. Here the CDR3 DNA reads TGTGCCAGCAGTGAAGCGCCCGGGGGCACAGAGTATTTT.

This clone was seen only a few times. The chain joins TRBV2 to TRBJ1-1; the match to TRBD1 covers 8 bases. V was pared by 8 bases and J by 6 bases, with 17 bases of the junction left unmatched. The CDR3 contains 16 residues. CDR1 SNHLY and CDR2 FYNNEI come from the germline V gene. Here the CDR3 DNA reads TGTGCCAGCTTTCCGGGACAGGTTATATTGGTCGCTGAAGCTTTCTTT. This encodes CASFPGQVILVAEAFF.

This rearrangement joins TRBV5-1 to TRBJ2-7; D unresolved. The CDR3 runs 14 residues. CDR1 SGHRS and CDR2 YFSETQ come from the germline V gene. With 0 bases removed from V and 2 bases from J, the gap between germline ends came to 9 bases. CDR3 DNA: TGCGCCAGCAGCTTGGTGGACGGAACCTACGAGCAGTACTTC. Encoded protein: CASSLVDGTYEQYF.